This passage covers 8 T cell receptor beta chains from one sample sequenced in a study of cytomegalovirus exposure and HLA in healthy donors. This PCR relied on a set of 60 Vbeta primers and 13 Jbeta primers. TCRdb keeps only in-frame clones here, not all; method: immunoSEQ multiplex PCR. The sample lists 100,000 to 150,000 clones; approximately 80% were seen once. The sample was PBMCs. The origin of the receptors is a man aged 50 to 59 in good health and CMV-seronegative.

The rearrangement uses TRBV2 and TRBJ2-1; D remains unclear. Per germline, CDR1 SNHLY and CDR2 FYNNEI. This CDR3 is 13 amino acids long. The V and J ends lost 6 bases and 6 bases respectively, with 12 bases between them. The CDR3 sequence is CASSVEQLNEQFF. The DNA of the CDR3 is TGTGCCAGCAGCGTTGAACAGCTCAATGAGCAGTTCTTC. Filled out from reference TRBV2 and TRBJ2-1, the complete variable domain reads EPEVTQTPSHQVTQMGQEVILRCVPISNHLYFYWYRQILGQKVEFLVSFYNNEISEKSEIFDDQFSVERPDGSNFTLKIRSTKLEDSAMYFCASSVEQLNEQFFGPGTRLTVL.

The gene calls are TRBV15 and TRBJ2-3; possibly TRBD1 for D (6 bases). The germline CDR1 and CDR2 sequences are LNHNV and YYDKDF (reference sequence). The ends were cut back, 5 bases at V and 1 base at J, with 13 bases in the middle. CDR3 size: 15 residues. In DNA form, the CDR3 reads TGTGCCACCAGCGGCCGGGACACGCGCACAGATACGCAGTATTTT. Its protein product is CATSGRDTRTDTQYF.

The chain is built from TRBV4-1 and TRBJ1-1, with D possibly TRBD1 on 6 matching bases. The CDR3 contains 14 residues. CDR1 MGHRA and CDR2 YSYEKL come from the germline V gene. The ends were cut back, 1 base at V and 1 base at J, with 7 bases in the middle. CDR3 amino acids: CASSQGDKNTEAFF. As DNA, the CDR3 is TGCGCCAGCAGCCAAGGGGACAAGAACACTGAAGCTTTCTTT.

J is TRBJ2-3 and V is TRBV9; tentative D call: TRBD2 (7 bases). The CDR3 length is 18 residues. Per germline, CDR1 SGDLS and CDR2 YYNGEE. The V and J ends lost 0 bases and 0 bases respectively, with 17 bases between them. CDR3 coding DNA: TGTGCCAGCAGCGTAGAGGTAAGGGGGGGGGCTAGCACAGATACGCAGTATTTT. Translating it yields CASSVEVRGGASTDTQYF.

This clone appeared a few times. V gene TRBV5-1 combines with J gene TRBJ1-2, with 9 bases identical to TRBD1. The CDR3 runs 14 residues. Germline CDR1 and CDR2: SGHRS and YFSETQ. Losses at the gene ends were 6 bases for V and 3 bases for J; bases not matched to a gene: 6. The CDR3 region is CASTAQGADYGYTF. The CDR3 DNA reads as TGCGCCAGCACCGCACAGGGGGCGGACTATGGCTACACCTTC.

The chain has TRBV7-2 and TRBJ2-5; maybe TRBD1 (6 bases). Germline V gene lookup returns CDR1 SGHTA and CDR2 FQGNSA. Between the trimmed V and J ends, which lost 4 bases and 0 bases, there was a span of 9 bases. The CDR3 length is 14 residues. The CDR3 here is CASSSQGYQETQYF. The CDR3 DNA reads TGTGCCAGCAGCTCACAGGGTTACCAAGAGACCCAGTACTTC. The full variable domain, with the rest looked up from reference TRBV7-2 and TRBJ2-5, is GAGVSQSPSNKVTEKGKDVELRCDPISGHTALYWYRQSLGQGLEFLIYFQGNSAPDKSGLPSDRFSAERTGGSVSTLTIQRTQQEDSAVYLCASSSQGYQETQYFGPGTRLLVL.

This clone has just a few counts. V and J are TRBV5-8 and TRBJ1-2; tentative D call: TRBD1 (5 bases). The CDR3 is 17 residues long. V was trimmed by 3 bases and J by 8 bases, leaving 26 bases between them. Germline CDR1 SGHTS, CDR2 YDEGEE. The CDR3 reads CASSSMPGERGGEGYTF. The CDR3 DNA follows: TGTGCCAGCAGCTCGATGCCCGGGGAAAGGGGAGGGGAAGGCTACACCTTC.

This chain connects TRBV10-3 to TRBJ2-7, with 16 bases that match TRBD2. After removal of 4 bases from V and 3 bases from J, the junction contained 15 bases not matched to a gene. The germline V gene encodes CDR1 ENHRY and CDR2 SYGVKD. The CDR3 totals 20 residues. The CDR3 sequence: CAISGRLFGTSGGDNYEQYF. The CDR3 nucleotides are TGTGCCATCAGTGGCCGCCTCTTCGGGACTAGCGGGGGGGATAACTACGAGCAGTACTTC.